The T cell receptor beta chain described here comes from a study of control samples from healthy donors and cancer patients. Sequencing used immunoSEQ multiplex PCR; TCRdb keeps in-frame clones, though not all of them. The table records 99,000 or so clones, about four fifths of them present only once. The CDR3 length is 15 residues. Trimming removed 0 bases from V and 2 bases from J, with 11 bases in between. The V gene's germline CDR1 is SGHRS and CDR2 YFSETQ. This receptor was taken from a woman aged 50 to 65 in good health. The sample consisted of blood. The chain carries TRBV5-1 and TRBJ1-1; D gene uncertain. The CDR3, as DNA: TGCGCCAGCAGCTTGGATGGACGGTCAAACACTGAAGCTTTCTTT. Its translation: CASSLDGRSNTEAFF.